This TCR beta chain derives from a study of blood T cell repertoires in COVID-19. For the study at large: Researchers got acute and convalescent COVID-19 samples from the United States, Italy and Spain. Sources were T cells, B-cell-depleted T cells, or PBMCs; the material itself was cDNA or gDNA.

The CDR3 loop spans 16 amino acids. CDR1 SGHNT and CDR2 YYREEE come from the germline V gene (reference sequence). J gave up 7 bases and V 0 bases, and 4 bases lay outside the gene matches. Per the study methods: From reference gene primer amplification, estimates of nucleated cell counts were derived. Method: immunoSEQ multiplex PCR; TCRdb's copy keeps in-frame clones and lacks some. V and J calls and clone size are those listed in that table; D and trimming were worked out from the DNA. The sample has 130,000 or so clones, around 89% seen once; the top ten hold more than 2%. This clonotype was sampled from a man aged 70-80 years with active COVID-19. The chain couples TRBV5-4 to TRBJ2-1; 13 nucleotides line up with TRBD2. Sequencing was carried out using peripheral blood. Here the CDR3 DNA reads TGTGCCAGCAGCTTGGGGACTAGCGGGAGTTTAAATGAGCAGTTCTTC. Its protein product is CASSLGTSGSLNEQFF.